This T cell receptor beta chain was identified during a study of Ad26.COV2.S vaccination and SARS-CoV-2 variants. Study summary: Intramuscularly, Ad26.COV2.S was given either once or twice, 56 days apart.

Germline V gene data show CDR1 as SQVTM and CDR2 as ANQGSEA. The CDR3 totals 11 residues. Between the trimmed V and J ends, which lost 3 bases and 10 bases, there was a span of 7 bases. Treatment: some 20 received Ad26.COV2.S at low or high dose, single or two shots; five or six received placebo; per-sample allocation not given. Material that was analyzed had been drawn on day 63 after the first vaccine or placebo injection. What was given as vaccine was an Ad26 vector encoding Wuhan-strain SARS-CoV-2 spike. Worth noting for this clone: Its antigen is not known.

Assay used: immunoSEQ multiplex PCR; TCRdb lists only in-frame clones, some missing. The top ten clones hold 1.5% to 2% of a sample with 300,000 to 400,000 clones, roughly 84% of them seen once. General study findings and limits: Non-spike TCR breadth showed similarity between vaccine and placebo recipients. CD8+ and CD4+ T cells specific for spike reportedly responded with substantial breadth after vaccination.

The V call is TRBV29-1, the J call TRBJ1-6; D ambiguous. The sequence was obtained from a person between 18 and 59 years old who received the Ad26.COV2.S COVID-19 vaccine or a placebo. The sample was peripheral blood, taken in a trial of Ad26.COV2.S vaccine versus placebo. CDR3 in amino acids: CSVDPGSPLHF. The DNA of the CDR3 is TGCAGCGTTGACCCGGGGTCACCCCTCCACTTT.